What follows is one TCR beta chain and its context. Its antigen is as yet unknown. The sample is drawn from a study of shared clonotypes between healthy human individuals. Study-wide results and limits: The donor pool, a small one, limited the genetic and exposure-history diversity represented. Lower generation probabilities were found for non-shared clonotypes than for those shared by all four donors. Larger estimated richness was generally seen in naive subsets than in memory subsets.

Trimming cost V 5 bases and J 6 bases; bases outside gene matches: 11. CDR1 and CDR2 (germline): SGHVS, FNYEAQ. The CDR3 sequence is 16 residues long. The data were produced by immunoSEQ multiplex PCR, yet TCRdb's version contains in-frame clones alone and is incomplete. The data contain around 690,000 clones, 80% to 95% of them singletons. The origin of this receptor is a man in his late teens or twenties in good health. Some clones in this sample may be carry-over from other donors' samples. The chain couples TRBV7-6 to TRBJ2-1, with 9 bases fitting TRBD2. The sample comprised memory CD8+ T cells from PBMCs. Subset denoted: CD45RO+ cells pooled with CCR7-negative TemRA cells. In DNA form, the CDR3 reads TGTGCCAGCAGCGCCCTCTTAGCGGGAGAGAGCAATGAGCAGTTCTTC. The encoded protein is CASSALLAGESNEQFF.